These T cell receptor beta chains were read from a single sample in a study of cytomegalovirus exposure and HLA in healthy donors. Assay used: immunoSEQ multiplex PCR; TCRdb lists only in-frame clones, some missing. Here the sample spans more than 95,000 clones, 76% being singletons. Sample: PBMCs. These receptors were obtained from a man in his forties in good health and CMV-seropositive. Each CDR3 is given with its conserved first and last residue. A D gene is named only where the DNA matches it firmly. Clone size is not always given. Where it is, it says once, few, many or a class for expanded clones.

J gene	clone size	D gene	CDR3 length	V gene	CDR3 protein	CDR3 DNA
TRBJ1-6	NA	TRBD1	16	TRBV11-2	CASSLDPRQGNSPLHF	TGTGCCAGCAGCTTAGACCCCCGACAGGGGAATTCACCCCTCCACTTT
TRBJ1-5	NA	NA	13	TRBV19	CATQGEWDQPQHF	TGTGCCACCCAGGGCGAATGGGATCAGCCCCAGCATTTT
TRBJ2-7	NA	NA	15	TRBV10-3	CAISESGRGHYEQYF	TGTGCCATCAGTGAGTCGGGCAGGGGCCACTACGAGCAGTACTTC
TRBJ1-4	NA	TRBD1	15	TRBV7-2	CASSLEVAGGEKLFF	TGTGCCAGCAGCTTAGAAGTGGCAGGGGGCGAAAAACTGTTTTTT
TRBJ2-7	NA	NA	14	TRBV27	CASSPSGLSYEQYF	TGTGCCAGCAGTCCTTCAGGGCTGTCCTACGAGCAGTACTTC
TRBJ2-7	NA	TRBD1	16	TRBV4-2	CASSQAGGQGLYEQYF	TGTGCCAGCAGCCAAGCAGGGGGACAGGGACTCTACGAGCAGTACTTC
TRBJ2-2	NA	TRBD2	16	TRBV2	CASSGLAGANTGELFF	TGTGCCAGCAGCGGCCTAGCGGGGGCGAACACCGGGGAGCTGTTTTTT
TRBJ2-1	NA	NA	11	TRBV19	CASSTKQERIF	TGTGCCAGTAGTACCAAACAGGAGAGAATCTTC
TRBJ2-1	few	TRBD1	15	TRBV2	CASSWDRGQLAEQFF	TGTGCCAGCAGTTGGGACAGGGGGCAGCTGGCTGAGCAGTTCTTC
TRBJ2-7	NA	TRBD1	13	TRBV28	CATPGDRGDEQYF	TGTGCCACCCCCGGGGACAGGGGGGACGAGCAGTACTTC
TRBJ2-7	NA	TRBD1	14	TRBV6-5	CASTYGSGGYEQYF	TGTGCCAGCACTTACGGGTCAGGGGGCTACGAGCAGTACTTC
TRBJ2-2	NA	NA	15	TRBV7-3	CASSLVGGGTGELFF	TGTGCCAGCAGCTTAGTGGGAGGGGGCACCGGGGAGCTGTTTTTT
TRBJ1-2	few	TRBD1	12	TRBV7-3	CASSLDRSGYTF	TGTGCCAGCAGCCTGGACAGGTCGGGCTACACCTTC
TRBJ1-6	NA	NA	16	TRBV2	CASSPLVGLRRGPLHF	TGTGCCAGCAGCCCCCTCGTTGGCCTACGGAGGGGACCCCTCCACTTT
TRBJ1-1	NA	TRBD1	15	TRBV2	CASSSVQGARAEAFF	TGTGCCAGCAGTTCGGTGCAGGGGGCGCGAGCTGAAGCTTTCTTT
TRBJ1-5	NA	NA	14	TRBV7-2	CASSLHRESQPQHF	TGTGCCAGCAGCTTGCACAGGGAATCTCAGCCCCAGCATTTT
TRBJ2-3	once	TRBD2	15	TRBV30	CAWRAGTSPTDTQYF	TGTGCCTGGAGAGCCGGGACTAGCCCCACAGATACGCAGTATTTT
TRBJ2-1	NA	TRBD2	14	TRBV2	CASSPQRGGSEQFF	TGTGCCAGCAGTCCCCAGCGGGGGGGCTCTGAGCAGTTCTTC
TRBJ1-3	many	NA	15	TRBV7-3	CASSFPDSLGNTIYF	TGTGCCAGCAGCTTCCCTGACAGCTTAGGAAACACCATATATTTT
TRBJ1-2	NA	TRBD1	15	TRBV6-1	CASSEAWGQFYGYTF	TGTGCCAGCAGTGAAGCGTGGGGACAGTTCTATGGCTACACCTTC
TRBJ2-2	NA	NA	13	TRBV19	CASRRGSTGELFF	TGTGCCAGCAGGAGGGGTTCCACCGGGGAGCTGTTTTTT
TRBJ2-7	NA	NA	13	TRBV5-5	CASSGTGYDEQYF	TGTGCCAGCAGCGGAACAGGGTACGACGAGCAGTACTTC
TRBJ1-2	NA	NA	14	TRBV2	CASSTGRDKGGYTF	TGTGCCAGCAGCACGGGCCGGGACAAAGGGGGCTACACCTTC
TRBJ2-1	NA	TRBD2	16	TRBV18	CASSPGLAVNGNEQFF	TGTGCCAGCTCACCGGGACTAGCGGTTAATGGTAATGAGCAGTTCTTC
TRBJ2-7	NA	NA	15	TRBV28	CASSAIQGISYEQYF	TGTGCCAGCAGTGCAATTCAGGGCATCTCCTACGAGCAGTACTTC
TRBJ1-2	few	TRBD1	17	TRBV5-4	CASRKRADRGQYYGYTF	TGTGCCAGCAGAAAAAGGGCGGACAGGGGGCAGTACTATGGCTACACCTTC
TRBJ2-5	NA	TRBD1	14	TRBV15	CATSRGQGIETQYF	TGTGCCACCAGCAGGGGACAGGGTATTGAGACCCAGTACTTC
TRBJ2-1	NA	NA	14	TRBV30	CAWSDGTSYNEQFF	TGTGCCTGGAGTGACGGTACTTCCTACAATGAGCAGTTCTTC
TRBJ2-7	once	TRBD2	15	TRBV29-1	CSVLTSGSPWGEQYF	TGCAGCGTCCTGACTAGCGGGAGCCCCTGGGGCGAGCAGTACTTC
TRBJ2-3	NA	TRBD2	16	TRBV7-8	CASSSTSGSWGDTQYF	TGTGCCAGCAGCTCAACTAGCGGGAGTTGGGGAGATACGCAGTATTTT
TRBJ1-1	NA	NA	11	TRBV30	CAWIRNTEAFF	TGTGCCTGGATCCGGAACACTGAAGCTTTCTTT
TRBJ2-1	NA	TRBD2	13	TRBV7-9	CASRSTSIHEQFF	TGTGCCAGCAGGTCGACTAGCATCCATGAGCAGTTCTTC
TRBJ1-1	NA	NA	10	TRBV20-1	CSASDTEAFF	TGCAGTGCTAGCGACACTGAAGCTTTCTTT
TRBJ2-3	few	NA	20	TRBV4-1	CASSQDHGGQGGWGTDTQYF	TGCGCCAGCAGCCAAGATCATGGAGGACAGGGAGGGTGGGGCACAGATACGCAGTATTTT
TRBJ1-2	NA	TRBD1	14	TRBV7-9	CASSRPGQSNGYTF	TGTGCCAGCAGCCGCCCGGGACAGTCTAATGGCTACACCTTC
TRBJ2-2	NA	NA	16	TRBV11-3	CASSLADRYYTGELFF	TGTGCCAGCAGCTTAGCGGACAGATACTACACCGGGGAGCTGTTTTTT
TRBJ1-2	once	TRBD1	13	TRBV7-8	CASSPGTDYGYTF	TGTGCCAGCAGCCCCGGGACAGACTATGGCTACACCTTC
TRBJ2-7	NA	TRBD2	13	TRBV5-3	CARSLVWGGEQYF	TGTGCCAGAAGCTTGGTTTGGGGGGGCGAGCAGTACTTC
TRBJ2-3	few	TRBD2	15	TRBV27	CASSLPSGSTDTQYF	TGTGCCAGCAGTTTACCTAGCGGGAGCACAGATACGCAGTATTTT
TRBJ2-7	NA	TRBD2	16	TRBV5-8	CASSWGLAGAYYEQYF	TGTGCCAGCAGCTGGGGACTAGCGGGAGCGTACTACGAGCAGTACTTC
TRBJ2-7	NA	NA	12	TRBV21-1	CASPYKNYEQYF	TGTGCCAGCCCTTACAAGAACTACGAGCAGTACTTC
TRBJ2-7	NA	TRBD2	16	TRBV6-5	CASSYSRAGRTYEQYF	TGTGCCAGCAGTTACTCCCGAGCGGGACGGACATACGAGCAGTACTTC
TRBJ2-2	NA	TRBD2	16	TRBV19	CASSILLAGNTGELFF	TGTGCCAGTAGTATATTGCTAGCGGGGAACACCGGGGAGCTGTTTTTT
TRBJ2-3	NA	TRBD2	16	TRBV7-6	CASSSGLAGRTDTQYF	TGTGCCAGCAGCTCCGGACTAGCGGGAAGGACAGATACGCAGTATTTT
TRBJ1-5	NA	NA	14	TRBV7-8	CASSPDSGNQPQHF	TGTGCCAGCAGCCCTGATTCGGGCAATCAGCCCCAGCATTTT
TRBJ1-3	NA	NA	14	TRBV5-1	CASSLGGTGNTIYF	TGCGCCAGCAGCTTGGGAGGGACTGGAAACACCATATATTTT
TRBJ2-2	NA	TRBD2	17	TRBV9	CASSVRGVAGNTGELFF	TGTGCCAGCAGCGTACGTGGGGTAGCGGGGAACACCGGGGAGCTGTTTTTT
TRBJ2-2	NA	TRBD1	16	TRBV11-2	CASSLGTGPNTGELFF	TGTGCCAGCAGCTTAGGGACAGGGCCGAACACCGGGGAGCTGTTTTTT
TRBJ2-1	once	TRBD2	16	TRBV25-1	CASSEGAGGPYNEQFF	TGTGCCAGCAGTGAAGGAGCGGGAGGGCCTTACAATGAGCAGTTCTTC
TRBJ1-1	few	NA	15	TRBV5-1	CASSLVGTRNTEAFF	TGCGCCAGCAGCTTGGTTGGGACACGGAACACTGAAGCTTTCTTT
TRBJ2-5	few	NA	16	TRBV7-8	CASSLGVARGYETQYF	TGTGCCAGCAGCTTAGGCGTTGCCAGGGGTTACGAGACCCAGTACTTC
TRBJ2-1	NA	TRBD2	19	TRBV19	CASSIGFWASGKGANEQFF	TGTGCCAGTAGTATTGGGTTCTGGGCTAGCGGGAAGGGGGCGAATGAGCAGTTCTTC
TRBJ2-3	once	NA	14	TRBV19	CASGVTPSTDTQYF	TGTGCCAGTGGCGTGACACCTAGCACAGATACGCAGTATTTT
TRBJ2-7	NA	NA	13	TRBV30	CAWSLAGWDEQYF	TGTGCCTGGAGTCTGGCGGGGTGGGACGAGCAGTACTTC
TRBJ1-6	NA	TRBD1	15	TRBV18	CASSLAGGSDSPLHF	TGTGCCAGCTCACTCGCAGGGGGTTCGGATTCACCCCTCCACTTT
TRBJ2-7	NA	TRBD2	14	TRBV6-5	CASSYSREGYEQYF	TGTGCCAGCAGTTACTCACGGGAGGGGTACGAGCAGTACTTC
TRBJ1-1	NA	NA	13	TRBV4-1	CASSTSGYGEAFF	TGCGCCAGCAGTACCTCAGGGTACGGCGAAGCTTTCTTT
TRBJ2-1	few	NA	13	TRBV7-3	CASSLDKDNEQFF	TGTGCCAGCAGCTTAGACAAGGACAATGAGCAGTTCTTC
TRBJ2-1	NA	NA	13	TRBV11-1	CASSHLRDNEQFF	TGTGCCAGCAGCCACCTACGAGACAATGAGCAGTTCTTC